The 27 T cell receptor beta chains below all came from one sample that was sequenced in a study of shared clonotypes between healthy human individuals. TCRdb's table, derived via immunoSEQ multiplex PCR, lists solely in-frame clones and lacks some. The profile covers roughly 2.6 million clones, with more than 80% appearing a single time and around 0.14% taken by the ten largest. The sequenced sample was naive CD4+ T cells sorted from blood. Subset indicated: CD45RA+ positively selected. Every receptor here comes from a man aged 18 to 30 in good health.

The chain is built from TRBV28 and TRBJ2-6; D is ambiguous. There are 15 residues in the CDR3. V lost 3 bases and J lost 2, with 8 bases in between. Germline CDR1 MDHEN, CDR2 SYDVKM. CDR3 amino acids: CASSFRAPGANVLTF. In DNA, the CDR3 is TGTGCCAGCAGTTTTCGGGCACCTGGGGCCAACGTCCTGACTTTC.

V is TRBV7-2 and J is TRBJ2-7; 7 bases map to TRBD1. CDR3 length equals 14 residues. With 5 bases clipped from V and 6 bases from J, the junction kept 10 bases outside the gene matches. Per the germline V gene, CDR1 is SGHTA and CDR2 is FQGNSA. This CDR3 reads CASSPNRGSGEQYF. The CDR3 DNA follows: TGTGCCAGCAGCCCAAACAGGGGCAGCGGCGAGCAGTACTTC.

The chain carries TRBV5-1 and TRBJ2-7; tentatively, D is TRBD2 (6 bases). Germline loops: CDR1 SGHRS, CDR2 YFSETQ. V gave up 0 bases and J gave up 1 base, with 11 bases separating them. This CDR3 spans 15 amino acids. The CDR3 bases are TGCGCCAGCAGCTTGGAATCTGGGACTTCCTACGAGCAGTACTTC. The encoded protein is CASSLESGTSYEQYF.

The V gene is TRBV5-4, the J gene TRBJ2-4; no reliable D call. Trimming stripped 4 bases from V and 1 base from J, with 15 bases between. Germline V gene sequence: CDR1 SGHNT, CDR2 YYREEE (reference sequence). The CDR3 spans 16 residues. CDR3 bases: TGTGCCAGCAGCATGAAGGCAGGTACCGCCAAAAACATTCAGTACTTC. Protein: CASSMKAGTAKNIQYF.

CDR3 amino acids: CASSQLTGLVDTEAFF. The CDR3 region has the DNA TGTGCCAGCAGCCAATTGACAGGGCTGGTCGACACTGAAGCTTTCTTT. This chain connects TRBV4-2 to TRBJ1-1, with 7 bases matching TRBD1. Per germline, CDR1 LGHNA and CDR2 YNFKEQ. The CDR3 sequence is 16 residues long. With 2 bases clipped from V and 3 bases from J, the junction kept 9 bases outside the gene matches.

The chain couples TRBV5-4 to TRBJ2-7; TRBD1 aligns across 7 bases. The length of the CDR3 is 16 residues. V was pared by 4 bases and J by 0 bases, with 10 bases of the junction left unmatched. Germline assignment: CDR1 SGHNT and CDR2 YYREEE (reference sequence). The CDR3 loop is CASSAWDSWSSYEQYF. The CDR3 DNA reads TGTGCCAGCAGCGCATGGGACAGTTGGAGCTCCTACGAGCAGTACTTC.

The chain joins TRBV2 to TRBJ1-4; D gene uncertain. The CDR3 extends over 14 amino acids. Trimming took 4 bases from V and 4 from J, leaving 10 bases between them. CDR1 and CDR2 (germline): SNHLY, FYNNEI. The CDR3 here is CASSVEQLNEKLFF. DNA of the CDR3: TGTGCCAGCAGTGTAGAACAGCTTAATGAAAAACTGTTTTTT.

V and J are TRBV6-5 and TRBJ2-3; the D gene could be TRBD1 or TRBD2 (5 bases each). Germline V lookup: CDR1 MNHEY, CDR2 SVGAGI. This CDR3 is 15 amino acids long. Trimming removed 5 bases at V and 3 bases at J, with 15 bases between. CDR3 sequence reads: CASSGRGERTDTQYF. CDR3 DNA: TGTGCCAGCAGTGGGCGAGGGGAAAGGACAGATACGCAGTATTTT.

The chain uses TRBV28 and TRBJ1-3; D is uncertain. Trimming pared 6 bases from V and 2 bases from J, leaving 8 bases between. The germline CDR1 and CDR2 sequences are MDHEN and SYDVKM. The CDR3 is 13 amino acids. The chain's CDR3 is CASSFAPGNTIYF. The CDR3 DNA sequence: TGTGCCAGCAGCTTCGCACCTGGAAACACCATATATTTT.

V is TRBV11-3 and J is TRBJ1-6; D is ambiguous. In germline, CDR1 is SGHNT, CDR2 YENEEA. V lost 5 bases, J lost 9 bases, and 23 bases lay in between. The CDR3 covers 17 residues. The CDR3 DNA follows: TGTGCCAGCAGCCCGTCCGGACCTTCCGGGTTCGGTTCACCCCTCCACTTT. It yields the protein CASSPSGPSGFGSPLHF.

This CDR3 reads CASSTSGVRTGELFF. CDR3 sequence (DNA): TGTGCCAGCAGTACTTCAGGGGTTCGAACCGGGGAGCTGTTTTTT. The chain couples TRBV28 to TRBJ2-2; a weak D match, TRBD1 (6 bases). Trimming took 5 bases from V and 5 from J, leaving 15 bases between them. CDR3 length: 15 amino acids. Per the germline V gene, CDR1 is MDHEN and CDR2 is SYDVKM.

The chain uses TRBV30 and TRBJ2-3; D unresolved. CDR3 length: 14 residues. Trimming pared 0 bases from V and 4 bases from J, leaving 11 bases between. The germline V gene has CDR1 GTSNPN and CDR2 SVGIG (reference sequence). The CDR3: CAWSVKGRADTQYF. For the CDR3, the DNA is TGTGCCTGGAGTGTCAAGGGTAGGGCAGATACGCAGTATTTT.

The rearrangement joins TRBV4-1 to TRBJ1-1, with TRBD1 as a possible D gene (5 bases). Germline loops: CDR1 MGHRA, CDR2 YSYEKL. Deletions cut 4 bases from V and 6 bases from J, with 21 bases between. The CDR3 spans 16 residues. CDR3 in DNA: TGCGCCAGCAGCCCTTACGCCGGGGCGGGGGGGTCTGAAGCTTTCTTT. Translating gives CASSPYAGAGGSEAFF.

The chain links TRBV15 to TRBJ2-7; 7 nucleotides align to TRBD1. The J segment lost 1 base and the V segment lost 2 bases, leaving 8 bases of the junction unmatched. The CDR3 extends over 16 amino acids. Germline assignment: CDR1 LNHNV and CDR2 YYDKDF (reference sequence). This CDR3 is CATSRTLDRASYEQYF. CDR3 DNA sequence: TGTGCCACCAGCAGAACACTAGACAGGGCGTCCTACGAGCAGTACTTC.

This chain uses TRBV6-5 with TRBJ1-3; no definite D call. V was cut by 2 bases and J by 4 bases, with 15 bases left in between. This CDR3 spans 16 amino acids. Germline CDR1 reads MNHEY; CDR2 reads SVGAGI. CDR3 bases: TGTGCCAGCAGTTACACCCAGGTTGTCCCCGGAAACACCATATATTTT. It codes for CASSYTQVVPGNTIYF.

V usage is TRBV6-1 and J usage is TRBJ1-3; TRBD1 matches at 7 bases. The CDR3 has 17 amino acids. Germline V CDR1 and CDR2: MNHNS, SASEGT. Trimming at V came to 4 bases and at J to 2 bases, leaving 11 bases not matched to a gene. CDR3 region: CASSGGVQGSAGNTIYF. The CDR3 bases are TGTGCCAGCAGTGGAGGGGTACAGGGGAGTGCTGGAAACACCATATATTTT.

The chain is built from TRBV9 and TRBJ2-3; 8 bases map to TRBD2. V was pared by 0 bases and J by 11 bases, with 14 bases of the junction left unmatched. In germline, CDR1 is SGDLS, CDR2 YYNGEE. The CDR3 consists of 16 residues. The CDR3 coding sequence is TGTGCCAGCAGCGTAGACGGGAGGGCCTCTACTCGAGGGCAGTATTTT. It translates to CASSVDGRASTRGQYF.

As DNA, the CDR3 is TGTGCCAGCAGCTTAAGGGTTTTTCAGCCCCAGCATTTT. It specifies CASSLRVFQPQHF. V usage is TRBV7-2 and J usage is TRBJ1-5; D is uncertain. The germline V gene has CDR1 SGHTA and CDR2 FQGNSA. V was shortened by 2 bases and J by 6 bases, with 8 bases between the two germline ends. The CDR3 extends over 13 amino acids.

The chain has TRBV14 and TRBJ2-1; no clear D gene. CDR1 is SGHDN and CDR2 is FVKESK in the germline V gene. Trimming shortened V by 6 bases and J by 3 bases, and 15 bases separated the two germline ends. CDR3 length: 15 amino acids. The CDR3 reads CASSTKRENYNEQFF. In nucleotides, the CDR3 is TGTGCCAGCAGTACTAAACGCGAGAACTACAATGAGCAGTTCTTC.

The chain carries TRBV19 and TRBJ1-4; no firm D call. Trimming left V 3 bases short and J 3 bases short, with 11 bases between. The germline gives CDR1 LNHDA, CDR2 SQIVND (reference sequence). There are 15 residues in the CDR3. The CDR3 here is CASSIKWISNEKLFF. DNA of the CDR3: TGTGCCAGTAGTATTAAGTGGATCTCTAATGAAAAACTGTTTTTT. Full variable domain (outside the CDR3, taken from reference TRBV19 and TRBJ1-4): DGGITQSPKYLFRKEGQNVTLSCEQNLNHDAMYWYRQDPGQGLRLIYYSQIVNDFQKGDIAEGYSVSREKKESFPLTVTSAQKNPTAFYLCASSIKWISNEKLFFGSGTQLSVL.

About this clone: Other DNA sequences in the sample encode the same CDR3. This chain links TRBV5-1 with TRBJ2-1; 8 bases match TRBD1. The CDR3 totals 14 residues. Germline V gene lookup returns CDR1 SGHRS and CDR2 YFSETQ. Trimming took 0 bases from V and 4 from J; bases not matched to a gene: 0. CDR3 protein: CASSLGDRYNEQFF. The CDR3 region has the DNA TGCGCCAGCAGCTTGGGGGACAGGTACAATGAGCAGTTCTTC.

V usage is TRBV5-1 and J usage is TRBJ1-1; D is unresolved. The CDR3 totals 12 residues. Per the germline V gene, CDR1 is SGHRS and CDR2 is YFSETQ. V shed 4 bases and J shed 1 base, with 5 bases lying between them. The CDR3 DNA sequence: TGCGCCAGCAGCGTGAAGAACACTGAAGCTTTCTTT. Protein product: CASSVKNTEAFF.

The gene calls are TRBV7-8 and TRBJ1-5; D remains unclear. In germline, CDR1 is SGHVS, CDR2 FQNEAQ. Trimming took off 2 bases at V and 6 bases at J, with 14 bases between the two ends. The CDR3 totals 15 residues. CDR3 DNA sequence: TGTGCCAGCAGCTTATCTTCCACGGGAACTCAGCCCCAGCATTTT. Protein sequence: CASSLSSTGTQPQHF.

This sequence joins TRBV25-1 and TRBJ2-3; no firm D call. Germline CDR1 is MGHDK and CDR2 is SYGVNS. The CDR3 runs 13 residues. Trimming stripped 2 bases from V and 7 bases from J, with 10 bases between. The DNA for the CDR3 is TGTGCCAGCAGTGAACCCTCGTCTTATACGCAGTATTTT. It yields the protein CASSEPSSYTQYF.

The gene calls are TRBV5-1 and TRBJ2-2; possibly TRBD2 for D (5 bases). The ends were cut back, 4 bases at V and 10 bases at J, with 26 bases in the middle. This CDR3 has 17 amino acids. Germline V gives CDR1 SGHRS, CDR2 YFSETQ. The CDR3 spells CASSAGPSASRVEELFF. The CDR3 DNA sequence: TGCGCCAGCAGCGCAGGCCCGTCGGCCTCGCGGGTTGAGGAGCTGTTTTTT. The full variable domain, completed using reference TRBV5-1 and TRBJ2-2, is KAGVTQTPRYLIKTRGQQVTLSCSPISGHRSVSWYQQTPGQGLQFLFEYFSETQRNKGNFPGRFSGRQFSNSRSEMNVSTLELGDSALYLCASSAGPSASRVEELFFGEGSRLTVL.

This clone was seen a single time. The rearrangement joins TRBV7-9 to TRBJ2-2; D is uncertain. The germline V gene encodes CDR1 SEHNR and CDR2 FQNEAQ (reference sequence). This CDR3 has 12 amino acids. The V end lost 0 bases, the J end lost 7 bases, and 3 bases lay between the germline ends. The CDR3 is CASSLAVGELFF. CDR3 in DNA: TGTGCCAGCAGCTTAGCGGTCGGGGAGCTGTTTTTT. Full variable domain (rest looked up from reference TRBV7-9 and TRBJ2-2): DTGVSQNPRHKITKRGQNVTFRCDPISEHNRLYWYRQTLGQGPEFLTYFQNEAQLEKSRLLSDRFSAERPKGSFSTLEIQRTEQGDSAMYLCASSLAVGELFFGEGSRLTVL.

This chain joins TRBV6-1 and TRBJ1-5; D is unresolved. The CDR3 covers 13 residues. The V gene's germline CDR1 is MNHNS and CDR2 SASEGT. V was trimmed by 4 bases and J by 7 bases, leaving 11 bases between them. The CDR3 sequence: CASSGTRAQPQHF. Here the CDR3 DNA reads TGTGCCAGCAGTGGTACACGGGCCCAGCCCCAGCATTTT.